This entry is about one T cell receptor beta chain. In germline, CDR1 is SGDLS, CDR2 YYNGEE. The CDR3 extends over 14 amino acids. With 4 bases removed from V and 3 bases from J, the gap between germline ends came to 11 bases. This entry is derived from a study of T cell changes during pregnancy in multiple sclerosis. Only in-frame clones appear in the TCRdb table, and some are missing; sequencing was by immunoSEQ multiplex PCR. The sample contains tens of thousands of clones, 92% of which appear only once. The sequencing here drew on peripheral blood, taken in the first trimester of pregnancy. V gene TRBV9 combines with J gene TRBJ2-1, with a tentative D call TRBD2 (6 bases). The receptor's source is a female donor with multiple sclerosis, enrolled in a pregnancy study. The CDR3 here is CASSPTGGYNEQFF. CDR3 nucleotide sequence: TGTGCCAGCAGCCCAACCGGGGGCTACAATGAGCAGTTCTTC.